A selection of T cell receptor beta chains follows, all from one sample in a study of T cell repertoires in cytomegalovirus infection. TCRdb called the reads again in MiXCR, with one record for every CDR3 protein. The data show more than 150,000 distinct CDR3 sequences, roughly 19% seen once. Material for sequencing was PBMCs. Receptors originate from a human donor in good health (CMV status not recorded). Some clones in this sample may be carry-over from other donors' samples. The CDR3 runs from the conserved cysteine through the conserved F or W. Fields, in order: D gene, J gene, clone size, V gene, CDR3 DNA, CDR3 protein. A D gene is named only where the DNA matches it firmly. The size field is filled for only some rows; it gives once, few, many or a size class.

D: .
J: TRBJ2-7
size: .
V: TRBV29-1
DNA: TGCAGCGGGGGCCCCGGCTCCTACGAGCAGTACTTC
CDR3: CSGGPGSYEQYF

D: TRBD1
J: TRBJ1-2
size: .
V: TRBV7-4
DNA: TGTGCCAGCAGCTTAATGGGACAGGGAGAAAGAGGAGGCTACACCTTC
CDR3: CASSLMGQGERGGYTF

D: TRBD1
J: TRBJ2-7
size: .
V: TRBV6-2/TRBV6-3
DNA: TGTGCCAGCAGTTACTCATCCGGGACAGGGACCGAGCAGTACTTC
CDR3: CASSYSSGTGTEQYF

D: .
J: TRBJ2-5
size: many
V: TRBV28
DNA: TGTGCCAGCAGTTCAAAGTTTCGGGACAACCAAGAGACCCAGTACTTC
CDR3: CASSSKFRDNQETQYF

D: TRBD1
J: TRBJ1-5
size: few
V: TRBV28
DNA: TGTGCCAGCAGTTTCTTGGGGACAGGTAGCAATCAGCCCCAGCATTTT
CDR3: CASSFLGTGSNQPQHF

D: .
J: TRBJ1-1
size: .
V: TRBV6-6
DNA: TGTGCCAGCAGTTACTCGAACAGTCCATCGAACACTGAAGCTTTCTTT
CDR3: CASSYSNSPSNTEAFF

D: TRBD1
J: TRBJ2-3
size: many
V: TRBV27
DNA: TGTGCCAGCAGTTGGACAGGGGGCGCAGGAACAGATACGCAGTATTTT
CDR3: CASSWTGGAGTDTQYF

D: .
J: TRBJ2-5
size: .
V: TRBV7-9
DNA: TGTGCCAGCAGCTCGAGGTGGGGGAACCAAGAGACCCAGTACTTC
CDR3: CASSSRWGNQETQYF

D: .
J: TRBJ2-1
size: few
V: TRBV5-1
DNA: TGCGCCAGCAGCTTGGGACAGCCCAATGAGCAGTTCTTC
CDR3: CASSLGQPNEQFF

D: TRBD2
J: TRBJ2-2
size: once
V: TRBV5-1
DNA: TGCGCCAGCAGTTTACTAGCGGGGGACCGGGAGCTGTTTTTT
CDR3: CASSLLAGDRELFF

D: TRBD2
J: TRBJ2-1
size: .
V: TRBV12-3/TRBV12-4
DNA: TGTGCCAGCAGGCCTGCCGGGACTAGCGGGGGGAATGAGCAGTTCTTC
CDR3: CASRPAGTSGGNEQFF

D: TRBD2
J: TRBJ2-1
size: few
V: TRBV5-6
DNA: TGTGCCAGCAGTTCCGGCGGGAGGGCTTGGAATGAGCAGTTCTTC
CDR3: CASSSGGRAWNEQFF

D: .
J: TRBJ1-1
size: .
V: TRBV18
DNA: TGTGCCAGCTCACGGGGGATGGGCGCTTTCTTT
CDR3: CASSRGMGAFF

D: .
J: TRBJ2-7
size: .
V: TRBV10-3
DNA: TGTGCCATCAGTGTACAACAGGGTTCCTACGAGCAGTACTTC
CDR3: CAISVQQGSYEQYF

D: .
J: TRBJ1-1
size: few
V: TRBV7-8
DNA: TGTGCCAGCAGCTTAGCCGGGCAGGGCGCAGCTTTCTTT
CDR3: CASSLAGQGAAFF

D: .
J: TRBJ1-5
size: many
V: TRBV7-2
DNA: TGTGCCACCGGAGAACAGGTTAGCAATCAGCCCCAGCATTTT
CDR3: CATGEQVSNQPQHF

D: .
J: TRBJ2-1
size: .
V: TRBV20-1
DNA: TGCAGTGCTAGAGATAACGTAGATGAGCAGTTCTTC
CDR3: CSARDNVDEQFF

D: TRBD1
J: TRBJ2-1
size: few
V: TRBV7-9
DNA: TGTGCCAGCGAGGACAGGGCCTACAATGAGCAGTTCTTC
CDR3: CASEDRAYNEQFF

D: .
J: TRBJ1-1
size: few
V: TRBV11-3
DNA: TGTGCCAGCAGCTCGACGGCCGGTGAAGCTTTCTTT
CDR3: CASSSTAGEAFF

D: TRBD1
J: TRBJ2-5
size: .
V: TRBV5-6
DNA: TGTGCCAGCAGCTTCAGAGGGGGCGTGGAGGAGACCCAGTACTTC
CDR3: CASSFRGGVEETQYF